This is a list of T cell receptor beta chains from one sample in a study of spatial heterogeneity in lung cancer. TCRdb recomputed calls from the 5' RACE reads with MiXCR, one row per CDR3 protein. The sample lists tens of thousands of distinct CDR3 sequences; around 12% were seen once. The source was PBMCs, collected at surgery. The receptors originated from a male donor with early-stage non-small cell lung cancer. Each CDR3 is given with its conserved first and last residue. The order of the fields is V gene, J gene, D gene, clone size, CDR3 DNA, CDR3 protein. A D gene is named only where the DNA matches it firmly. For some rows the clone size is stated as once, few or many, or as a class when expanded; others skip it.

v_call: TRBV7-9; j_call: TRBJ1-1; d_call: TRBD1; clone_size: many; cdr3_nt: TGTGCCAGCAGCGCCCGGGACAGGGGAGGAACTGAAGCTTTCTTT; cdr3_aa: CASSARDRGGTEAFF
v_call: TRBV7-8; j_call: TRBJ2-3; d_call: NA; clone_size: many; cdr3_nt: TGTGCCAGCAGCTTAGTGATTTGGAGGGCCGAAATGCCAGATACGCAGTATTTT; cdr3_aa: CASSLVIWRAEMPDTQYF
v_call: TRBV3-1; j_call: TRBJ2-7; d_call: NA; clone_size: few; cdr3_nt: TGTGCCAGCAGCCAGGGGTACCCAGCCGAGCAGTACTTC; cdr3_aa: CASSQGYPAEQYF
v_call: TRBV30; j_call: TRBJ1-5; d_call: NA; clone_size: few; cdr3_nt: TGTGCCTGGGGGGTAGATGGCAATCAGCCCCAGCATTTT; cdr3_aa: CAWGVDGNQPQHF
v_call: TRBV2; j_call: TRBJ2-7; d_call: TRBD2; clone_size: NA; cdr3_nt: TGTGCCAGCAGTGATAGCGGGACCTACTACGAGCAGTACTTC; cdr3_aa: CASSDSGTYYEQYF
v_call: TRBV7-3; j_call: TRBJ2-2; d_call: NA; clone_size: NA; cdr3_nt: TGTGCCAGCAGCTTAGATCATGACACCGGGGAGCTGTTTTTT; cdr3_aa: CASSLDHDTGELFF
v_call: TRBV5-1; j_call: TRBJ1-1; d_call: TRBD1; clone_size: few; cdr3_nt: TGCGCCAGCAGATCGGGGCAGGGGGGGAACACTGAAGCTTTCTTT; cdr3_aa: CASRSGQGGNTEAFF
v_call: TRBV3-1; j_call: TRBJ2-2; d_call: NA; clone_size: few; cdr3_nt: TGTGCCAGCAGCCGACCTAGCTATAGCGGGAACACCGGGGAGCTGTTTTTT; cdr3_aa: CASSRPSYSGNTGELFF
v_call: TRBV6-1; j_call: TRBJ2-7; d_call: TRBD2; clone_size: NA; cdr3_nt: TGTGCCAGCAGTGAAGCGCGACTAGCGGGAGGGCCGTACGAGCAGTACTTC; cdr3_aa: CASSEARLAGGPYEQYF
v_call: TRBV6-1; j_call: TRBJ1-1; d_call: NA; clone_size: NA; cdr3_nt: TGTGCCAGCAGTGAAGCTCGGAGGACTGAAGCTTTCTTT; cdr3_aa: CASSEARRTEAFF
v_call: TRBV19; j_call: TRBJ1-5; d_call: NA; clone_size: few; cdr3_nt: TGTGCCAGTCCCGGGACGGCATATCAGCCCCAGCATTTT; cdr3_aa: CASPGTAYQPQHF
v_call: TRBV19; j_call: TRBJ2-1; d_call: NA; clone_size: once; cdr3_nt: TGTGCCAGTAGTATTGACCAGGACTTATCCTACAATGAGCAGTTCTTC; cdr3_aa: CASSIDQDLSYNEQFF
v_call: TRBV4-1; j_call: TRBJ1-5; d_call: NA; clone_size: few; cdr3_nt: TGCGCCAGCAGCCAAGTGAGCGACAGGAGCAATCAGCCCCAGCATTTT; cdr3_aa: CASSQVSDRSNQPQHF
v_call: TRBV2; j_call: TRBJ2-3; d_call: NA; clone_size: many; cdr3_nt: TGTGCCAGCAGTCGGGACGGAGACACAGATACGCAGTATTTT; cdr3_aa: CASSRDGDTDTQYF
v_call: TRBV7-9; j_call: TRBJ2-7; d_call: NA; clone_size: NA; cdr3_nt: TGTGCCAGCAGCCAACCGTGGGGAGGCGAGCAGTACTTC; cdr3_aa: CASSQPWGGEQYF
v_call: TRBV11-1; j_call: TRBJ1-2; d_call: NA; clone_size: NA; cdr3_nt: TGTGCCAGCAGCTCGAGCCTGGGCTACACCTTC; cdr3_aa: CASSSSLGYTF
v_call: TRBV6-5; j_call: TRBJ1-1; d_call: NA; clone_size: few; cdr3_nt: TGTGCCATCTCCCGGGCATTGAACACTGAAGCTTTCTTT; cdr3_aa: CAISRALNTEAFF
v_call: TRBV9; j_call: TRBJ2-3; d_call: TRBD1; clone_size: few; cdr3_nt: TGTGCCAGCAGCGATCGGACAGGGACAGATACGCAGTATTTT; cdr3_aa: CASSDRTGTDTQYF
v_call: TRBV30; j_call: TRBJ2-4; d_call: TRBD1; clone_size: NA; cdr3_nt: TGTGCCTGGAGTGTGGGACAGGTCCCAAACATTCAGTACTTC; cdr3_aa: CAWSVGQVPNIQYF
v_call: TRBV10-2; j_call: TRBJ2-5; d_call: TRBD2; clone_size: NA; cdr3_nt: TGCGCCAGCAGTGATCCGGCGGGAGGATCAGAGACCCAGTACTTC; cdr3_aa: CASSDPAGGSETQYF
v_call: TRBV7-7; j_call: TRBJ2-5; d_call: NA; clone_size: NA; cdr3_nt: TGTGCCAGCAGCTTAGTCGGGCTAGCGGAGACCCAGTACTTC; cdr3_aa: CASSLVGLAETQYF
v_call: TRBV29-1; j_call: TRBJ1-6; d_call: NA; clone_size: few; cdr3_nt: TGCAGCGCTGGGGAATTGGGGTCACCCCTCCACTTT; cdr3_aa: CSAGELGSPLHF
v_call: TRBV7-2; j_call: TRBJ2-1; d_call: NA; clone_size: once; cdr3_nt: TGTGCCAGCAGCTTAACGTTCAGCTCCTACAATGAGCAGTTCTTC; cdr3_aa: CASSLTFSSYNEQFF
v_call: TRBV3-1; j_call: TRBJ1-4; d_call: NA; clone_size: few; cdr3_nt: TGTGCCAGCAGCCAAGAGGGAAGAAAACTGTTTTTT; cdr3_aa: CASSQEGRKLFF
v_call: TRBV5-1; j_call: TRBJ1-4; d_call: TRBD1; clone_size: NA; cdr3_nt: TGCGCCAGCAGCTTGGGCTCCTTTTCCGGGACAGGAGGCGAAAAACTGTTTTTT; cdr3_aa: CASSLGSFSGTGGEKLFF
v_call: TRBV12-3/TRBV12-4; j_call: TRBJ2-2; d_call: TRBD2; clone_size: NA; cdr3_nt: TGTGCCAGCAGTTTCAGCGGGAGGAACACCGGGGAGCTGTTTTTT; cdr3_aa: CASSFSGRNTGELFF
v_call: TRBV15; j_call: TRBJ1-2; d_call: TRBD1; clone_size: NA; cdr3_nt: TGTGCCACCAGCAGAGATACACAGGGGGCGAACAACTATGGCTACACCTTC; cdr3_aa: CATSRDTQGANNYGYTF
v_call: TRBV19; j_call: TRBJ1-2; d_call: TRBD1; clone_size: NA; cdr3_nt: TGTGCCAGTAGTCCGGGACAGGGAAGGTATGGCTACACCTTC; cdr3_aa: CASSPGQGRYGYTF
v_call: TRBV29-1; j_call: TRBJ2-3; d_call: TRBD2; clone_size: few; cdr3_nt: TGCAGCGTTGATCAAGCGGGGGGGCCCACAGATACGCAGTATTTT; cdr3_aa: CSVDQAGGPTDTQYF
v_call: TRBV7-2; j_call: TRBJ2-5; d_call: TRBD1; clone_size: NA; cdr3_nt: TGTGCCAGCAGCTCCACAAGACAGGGAGAGACCCAGTACTTC; cdr3_aa: CASSSTRQGETQYF
v_call: TRBV18; j_call: TRBJ2-2; d_call: NA; clone_size: few; cdr3_nt: TGTGCCAGCTCATACACCTCCGGGGAGCTGTTTTTT; cdr3_aa: CASSYTSGELFF
v_call: TRBV29-1; j_call: TRBJ2-2; d_call: TRBD2; clone_size: many; cdr3_nt: TGCAGCGTACGCCCTAGCGGGACCTTCAACACCGGGGAGCTGTTTTTT; cdr3_aa: CSVRPSGTFNTGELFF
v_call: TRBV27; j_call: TRBJ2-6; d_call: NA; clone_size: many; cdr3_nt: TGTGCCAGCAGCCCAGGCAACTCTGGGGCCAACGTCCTGACTTTC; cdr3_aa: CASSPGNSGANVLTF
v_call: TRBV5-1; j_call: TRBJ2-1; d_call: TRBD2; clone_size: NA; cdr3_nt: TGCGCCAGCAGCCGTGGACTAGCGGGGGGTCTTGGGAATGAGCAGTTCTTC; cdr3_aa: CASSRGLAGGLGNEQFF
v_call: TRBV30; j_call: TRBJ2-5; d_call: TRBD2; clone_size: few; cdr3_nt: TGTGCCTGGAGTAGCGGGGGGGCCGGGGAGACCCAGTACTTC; cdr3_aa: CAWSSGGAGETQYF
v_call: TRBV4-1; j_call: TRBJ1-1; d_call: NA; clone_size: NA; cdr3_nt: TGCGCCAGCAGCCAAGATCGAGGCGGACAGAACACTGAAGCTTTCTTT; cdr3_aa: CASSQDRGGQNTEAFF
v_call: TRBV7-9; j_call: TRBJ2-1; d_call: NA; clone_size: few; cdr3_nt: TGTGCCAGCAGAAAGGCAGAGAATGAGCAGTTCTTC; cdr3_aa: CASRKAENEQFF
v_call: TRBV3-1; j_call: TRBJ2-7; d_call: NA; clone_size: NA; cdr3_nt: TGTGCCAGCAGCCAAGCCCTACAGGGAACTAACTCCTACGAGCAGTACTTC; cdr3_aa: CASSQALQGTNSYEQYF
v_call: TRBV6-2/TRBV6-3; j_call: TRBJ2-5; d_call: TRBD1; clone_size: NA; cdr3_nt: TGTGCCAGCAGTTACACCGGGACAGGGAAAGAGACCCAGTACTTC; cdr3_aa: CASSYTGTGKETQYF
v_call: TRBV11-2; j_call: TRBJ1-1; d_call: NA; clone_size: many; cdr3_nt: TGTGCCAGCAGACAGAGCCAGGGGAGGACCGCTTTCTTT; cdr3_aa: CASRQSQGRTAFF
v_call: TRBV12-3/TRBV12-4; j_call: TRBJ1-4; d_call: NA; clone_size: NA; cdr3_nt: TGTGCCAGCAGCACGATCGACAGTAACAATGAAAAACTGTTTTTT; cdr3_aa: CASSTIDSNNEKLFF
v_call: TRBV10-3; j_call: TRBJ2-3; d_call: TRBD2; clone_size: NA; cdr3_nt: TGTGCCATCAGTGAGTCCTCGGCTAGCGGGGGGCTCACAGATACGCAGTATTTT; cdr3_aa: CAISESSASGGLTDTQYF
v_call: TRBV5-6; j_call: TRBJ2-2; d_call: NA; clone_size: few; cdr3_nt: TGTGCCAGCAGCTTGCCCACCGGGGAGCTGTTTTTT; cdr3_aa: CASSLPTGELFF
v_call: TRBV20-1; j_call: TRBJ2-3; d_call: NA; clone_size: few; cdr3_nt: TGCAGTGCTAGATCCTCTCAGGGCGCGAGCACAGATACGCAGTATTTT; cdr3_aa: CSARSSQGASTDTQYF
v_call: TRBV2; j_call: TRBJ2-7; d_call: TRBD2; clone_size: few; cdr3_nt: TGTGCCAGCATCGGGGAGCGGGGAGGGTACTTC; cdr3_aa: CASIGERGGYF
v_call: TRBV3-1; j_call: TRBJ1-1; d_call: NA; clone_size: NA; cdr3_nt: TGTGCCAGCACCCCACAGGGCCCGGACACTGAAGCTTTCTTT; cdr3_aa: CASTPQGPDTEAFF
v_call: TRBV28; j_call: TRBJ1-2; d_call: TRBD1; clone_size: NA; cdr3_nt: TGTGCCAGCAGTAGATTGGGACAGGGAGACTATGGCTACACCTTC; cdr3_aa: CASSRLGQGDYGYTF
v_call: TRBV30; j_call: TRBJ2-2; d_call: TRBD2; clone_size: many; cdr3_nt: TGTGCCTGGTCAAGGGGGCTAGCGGGACCTGACGGGGAGCTGTTTTTT; cdr3_aa: CAWSRGLAGPDGELFF
v_call: TRBV6-5; j_call: TRBJ1-6; d_call: TRBD1; clone_size: NA; cdr3_nt: TGTGCCAGCAGTTTTGACAGGGGGCCAAATTCACCCCTCCACTTT; cdr3_aa: CASSFDRGPNSPLHF
v_call: TRBV27; j_call: TRBJ1-6; d_call: NA; clone_size: NA; cdr3_nt: TGTGCCAGCAGCTTAGGACGTCATTCACCCCTCCACTTT; cdr3_aa: CASSLGRHSPLHF
v_call: TRBV30; j_call: TRBJ2-3; d_call: NA; clone_size: NA; cdr3_nt: TGTGCCTGGAGTCCTGGACGGGAAGCAGATACGCAGTATTTT; cdr3_aa: CAWSPGREADTQYF
v_call: TRBV30; j_call: TRBJ2-2; d_call: TRBD2; clone_size: NA; cdr3_nt: TGTGCCGGGGCGGGAGATACGAACACCGGGGAGCTGTTTTTT; cdr3_aa: CAGAGDTNTGELFF
v_call: TRBV5-1; j_call: TRBJ1-2; d_call: TRBD1; clone_size: many; cdr3_nt: TGCGCCAGCCAAACCGGGACAGGGTTGATCCATGGCTACACCTTC; cdr3_aa: CASQTGTGLIHGYTF
v_call: TRBV25-1; j_call: TRBJ1-5; d_call: NA; clone_size: few; cdr3_nt: TGTGCCAGCAGTGAAGCGGGGGGGGCCCAGCATTTT; cdr3_aa: CASSEAGGAQHF
v_call: TRBV27; j_call: TRBJ1-1; d_call: NA; clone_size: few; cdr3_nt: TGTGCCAGCAGTTTAGTCCCGAACACTGAAGCTTTCTTT; cdr3_aa: CASSLVPNTEAFF